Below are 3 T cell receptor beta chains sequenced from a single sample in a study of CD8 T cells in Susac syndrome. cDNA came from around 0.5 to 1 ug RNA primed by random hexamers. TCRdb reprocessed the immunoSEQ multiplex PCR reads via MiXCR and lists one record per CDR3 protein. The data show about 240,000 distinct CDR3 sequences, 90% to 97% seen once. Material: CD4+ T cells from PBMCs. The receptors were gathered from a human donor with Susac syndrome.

The CDR3 DNA follows: TGTGCCAGTAAGAGGGGATCGGTTGAAAAACTGTTTTTT. This codes for CASKRGSVEKLFF. The chain recombines TRBV19 with TRBJ1-4; D is perhaps TRBD1 (5 bases). V lost 7 bases and J 7 bases, leaving 13 bases between the germline ends. CDR3 length equals 13 residues. Germline CDR1 reads LNHDA; CDR2 reads SQIVND (reference sequence).

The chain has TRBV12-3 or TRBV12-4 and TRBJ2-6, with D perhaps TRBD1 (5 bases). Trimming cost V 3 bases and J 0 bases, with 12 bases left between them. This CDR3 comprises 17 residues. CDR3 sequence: CASSFGQGSSGANVLTF. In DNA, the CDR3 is TGTGCCAGCAGTTTTGGGCAGGGAAGCTCTGGGGCCAACGTCCTGACTTTC.

The CDR3 DNA follows: TGCAGTGCTAGCTTAGGGTCCATGAATGAAAAACTGTTTTTT. It specifies CSASLGSMNEKLFF. The rearrangement links TRBV20-1 to TRBJ1-4; D is unresolved. V was trimmed by 3 bases and J by 5 bases, leaving 13 bases between them. Per germline, CDR1 DFQATT and CDR2 SNEGSKA (reference sequence). There are 14 residues in the CDR3.